Given below is one TCR beta chain in context. No antigen is known for it. Base qualities are not recorded, but no much larger clone differs from it by a single base. The data belong to a study of blood T cell repertoires in COVID-19 (dated by TCRdb to 2020 to 2021). Study-level background: Samples from collaborators originated in the United States, Italy and Spain and spanned both the acute and convalescent phases of COVID-19. The dataset comprised deeply sampled blood TCRbeta repertoires from subjects exposed to, actively infected with, or recovered from COVID-19. HLA class I and class II types, where available, came from metadata supplied by the sample provider rather than from assay-based typing. Nearly every sample came with metadata listing a de-identified subject ID, COVID-19 status, age in years and sex. The material from the prospective study consisted of cDNA or gDNA derived from T cells, B-cell-depleted T cells, or PBMCs. The repertoires were released in a freely available public database meant as a resource for research on the immune response to SARS-CoV-2. Samples came from the ongoing ImmuneRACE study (first 160 participants) plus 1,254 subjects from 6 global collaborators. Results and caveats for the whole study, not just this receptor: Clinical and demographic metadata were provided uncurated, with the amount varying by source and participant.

Each collaborating institution followed its own protocols to collect whole blood in K2EDTA tubes. For TCRbeta analysis, collaborators shipped samples as frozen whole blood, isolated PBMCs, or DNA extracted from either of those sample types. TCRbeta CDR3 regions were amplified from genomic DNA using the immunoSEQ Assay, a bias-controlled multiplex PCR. The source study handled its data this way. The number of nucleated cells in each sample was estimated from the amplification of reference gene primers within the assay. Sequence reads were collapsed and filtered to measure the absolute abundance of every unique TCRbeta CDR3 rearrangement. Productive Simpson clonality was computed per sample as the square root of Simpson's diversity index over productive rearrangements. The immuneACCESS repertoire file appears here via TCRdb, limited to in-frame rearrangements. These files lack a portion of the clones; in checked studies, under half of the deficit traces to unresolved V genes, and the cause of the others is not known. The D gene and trimming were derived from the DNA, and the V and J assignments and clone size from that table. The sample table records about 110,000 clones; approximately 80% of these occur just once. The ten largest clones represent 7.9% of the sample.

V lost 3 bases and J lost 1 base, and the count of bases not matched to a germline gene is 6. The germline V gene provides CDR1 SGDLS and CDR2 YYNGEE. The CDR3 contains 15 residues, cysteine and phenylalanine counted. This entry keeps only the CDR3 DNA: 45 bases, framed from base 1. The sample taken for sequencing was peripheral blood. The chain is encoded by TRBV9 joined to TRBJ1-1; 7 bases in the junction line up with TRBD1. The receptor comes from a woman at least 80 years old with active or convalescent COVID-19. The DNA is as follows: TGTGCCAGCAGCGAAAGATCAGGGGGGAACACTGAAGCTTTCTTT. This gives the protein CASSERSGGNTEAFF.